This TCR beta chain derives from a study of spatial heterogeneity in lung cancer. Study-wide points: One measure, the expanded intratumoral alpha and beta TCR count, tracked tumor mutation counts.

Time point described: sample taken at primary tumor resection. Some 72 TRACERx patients with early, untreated non-small cell lung cancer donated samples. TCRdb re-analysed the 5' RACE reads in MiXCR, keeping a single row per CDR3 protein. The sample holds some 25,000 distinct CDR3 sequences; under 8.5% are singletons and the top ten take over 20%. This clonotype was picked up many times. Antigen specificity is unknown. Sequencing used lung tumor tissue, obtained at surgery. The sequence was collected from a male donor with early-stage non-small cell lung cancer.

This CDR3 reads CASSGRAGELFF. CDR3 DNA: TGTGCCAGCAGTGGAAGGGCCGGGGAGCTGTTTTTT. The chain employs TRBV28 and TRBJ2-2; no clear D. Germline CDR1 reads MDHEN; CDR2 reads SYDVKM. CDR3 length equals 12 residues. Trimming removed 5 bases at V and 6 bases at J, with 7 bases between.